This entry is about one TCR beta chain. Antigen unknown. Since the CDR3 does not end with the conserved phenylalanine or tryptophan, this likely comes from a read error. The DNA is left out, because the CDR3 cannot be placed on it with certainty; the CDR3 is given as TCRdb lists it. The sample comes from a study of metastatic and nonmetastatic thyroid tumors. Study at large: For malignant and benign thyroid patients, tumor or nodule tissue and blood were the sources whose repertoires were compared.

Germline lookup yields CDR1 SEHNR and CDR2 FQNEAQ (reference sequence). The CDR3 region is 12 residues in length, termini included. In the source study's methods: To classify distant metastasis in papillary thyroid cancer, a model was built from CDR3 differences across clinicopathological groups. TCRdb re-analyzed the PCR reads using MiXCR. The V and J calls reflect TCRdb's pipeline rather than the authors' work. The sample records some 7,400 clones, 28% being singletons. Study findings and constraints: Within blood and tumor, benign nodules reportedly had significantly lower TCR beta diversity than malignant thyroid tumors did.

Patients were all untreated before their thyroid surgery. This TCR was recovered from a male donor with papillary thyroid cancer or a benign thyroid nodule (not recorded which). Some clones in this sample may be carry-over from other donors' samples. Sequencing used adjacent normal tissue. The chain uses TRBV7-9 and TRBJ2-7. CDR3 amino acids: CASSSALAEQCL.